A selection of T cell receptor beta chains follows, all from one sample in a study of blood T cells in healthy people across ages. TCRdb independently ran MiXCR on the 5' RACE reads; one entry per CDR3 protein. The sample records under 2 million distinct CDR3 sequences, about 35% being singletons. Sequences were obtained from blood. The receptors stem from a woman aged 25 to 45 in good health. The CDR3 runs from the conserved cysteine through the conserved F or W. A D gene is named only where the DNA matches it firmly. For some rows the clone size is stated as once, few or many, or as a class when expanded; others skip it.

clone size,J gene,D gene,V gene,CDR3 DNA,CDR3 protein
NA,TRBJ2-1,TRBD1,TRBV6-2/TRBV6-3,TGTGCCGGCAGCCACTCCGGGACAGGGGTAGCAAATGAGCAGTTCTTC,CAGSHSGTGVANEQFF
NA,TRBJ2-7,TRBD1,TRBV4-1,TGCGCCAGCAGCCAAACCCAAAAGGGACAGAATGGCGAGCAGTACTTC,CASSQTQKGQNGEQYF
NA,TRBJ2-7,NA,TRBV6-6,TGTGCCAGCAGCCTCTACCAGGCCCCCTACGAGCAGTACTTC,CASSLYQAPYEQYF
NA,TRBJ2-1,TRBD2,TRBV29-1,TGCAGCGTTTATCCTAGCGGACCGTACAATGAGCAGTTCTTC,CSVYPSGPYNEQFF
NA,TRBJ2-7,NA,TRBV30,TGTGCCTGGAGTCAGGACTGGGCATCAGAGCAGTACTTC,CAWSQDWASEQYF
few,TRBJ1-2,NA,TRBV4-1,TGCGCCAGCAGCCCTTCACGCGACCACATTACTAACTATGGCTACACCTTC,CASSPSRDHITNYGYTF
few,TRBJ2-7,TRBD2,TRBV5-5,TGTGCCAGCAGCTTAATGCCGCTGCTAGCGGGGGGCACCTACGAGCAGTACTTC,CASSLMPLLAGGTYEQYF
NA,TRBJ1-1,NA,TRBV20-1,TGCAGTGCTAGAGATCGAGGTTTGGGGAACACTGAAGCTTTCTTT,CSARDRGLGNTEAFF
NA,TRBJ2-2,NA,TRBV7-2,TGTGCCAGCAGCCCTCTCGGACGGGAGCTGTTTTTT,CASSPLGRELFF
NA,TRBJ2-5,NA,TRBV21-1,TGTGCCAGCAGCACCCGACGGGTGGGCGAGACCCAGTACTTC,CASSTRRVGETQYF
once,TRBJ2-7,TRBD2,TRBV10-3,TGTGCCATCAAGGCTAGCGGACCAACCTACGAGCAGTACTTC,CAIKASGPTYEQYF
NA,TRBJ1-1,TRBD1,TRBV5-6,TGTGCCAGCAGCCCCGGGACAGGACCGGTCTGGAACACTGAAGCTTTCTTT,CASSPGTGPVWNTEAFF
NA,TRBJ2-3,TRBD2,TRBV18,TGTGCCAGCTCACCAAGCAGGGACTACGCAGATACGCAGTATTTT,CASSPSRDYADTQYF
few,TRBJ2-2,NA,TRBV29-1,TGCAGCGTTGGGGGGGGCGCGGACACCGGGGAGCTGTTTTTT,CSVGGGADTGELFF
NA,TRBJ1-1,TRBD1,TRBV20-1,TGCAGTGCCTTCGACAGGGGCTCATTGAACACTGAAGCTTTCTTT,CSAFDRGSLNTEAFF
few,TRBJ1-1,NA,TRBV6-1,TGTGCCAGCAAAACCGGGACCGCTTTGGGGAACACTGAAGCTTTCTTT,CASKTGTALGNTEAFF
NA,TRBJ2-7,TRBD1,TRBV6-1,TGTGCCAGCACCCTGACAGGGTCCTACGAGCAGTACTTC,CASTLTGSYEQYF
few,TRBJ1-6,TRBD1,TRBV10-2,TGCGCCAGCAGTGACCTAAAACAGACAGGGTTAGGTTCACCCCCCCACTTT,CASSDLKQTGLGSPPHF
few,TRBJ2-5,NA,TRBV27,TGTGCCAGCAGTTTAACAGGGACCAGGGAGACCCAGTACTTC,CASSLTGTRETQYF
NA,TRBJ2-3,NA,TRBV11-2,TGTGCCAGCAGCTCCCGGGACCCCCGCACAGATACGCAGTATTTT,CASSSRDPRTDTQYF
few,TRBJ2-7,NA,TRBV2,TGTGCCAGCACACCTCGTAGGACTACTGGCTCCTACGAGCAGTACTTC,CASTPRRTTGSYEQYF
NA,TRBJ2-1,NA,TRBV9,TGTGCCAGCAGCGTTTCAGGGGATAACAATGAGCAGTTCTTC,CASSVSGDNNEQFF
many,TRBJ2-3,NA,TRBV18,TGTGCCAGCTCACGGAACTTAGATACGCAGTATTTT,CASSRNLDTQYF
NA,TRBJ2-1,TRBD2,TRBV4-1,TGCGCCAGCAGCCAAGTAGATCTAGGACTAGCGGGAGCCAATGAGCAGTTCTTC,CASSQVDLGLAGANEQFF
NA,TRBJ2-2,NA,TRBV5-1,TGCGCCAGCAGCTTGATAGGGCTAGCGAACACCGGGGAGCTGTTTTTT,CASSLIGLANTGELFF
NA,TRBJ2-7,NA,TRBV2,TGTGCCAGCGGGAGGTTGAGCTCCTACGAGCAGTACTTC,CASGRLSSYEQYF
few,TRBJ2-1,NA,TRBV5-5,TGTGCCAGCAGCTTCCGGGACGAGAATGAGCAGTTCTTC,CASSFRDENEQFF
NA,TRBJ1-5,NA,TRBV20-1,TGCAGTGCTAGAGCCCTACAGGGCGTGCAGCCCCAGCATTTT,CSARALQGVQPQHF
few,TRBJ1-2,NA,TRBV5-6,TGTGCCAGCAGCTTGACACAGGGAAGCTATGGCTACACCTTC,CASSLTQGSYGYTF
NA,TRBJ2-7,TRBD1,TRBV12-3/TRBV12-4,TGTGCCAGCAGCCAACAGGGGGGAAGGTCCTACGAGCAGTACTTC,CASSQQGGRSYEQYF
NA,TRBJ2-3,TRBD2,TRBV5-5,TGTGCCAGCAGCTTAATAGCGGGAGCTGCGGCAGATGCGCAGTATTTT,CASSLIAGAAADAQYF
NA,TRBJ2-3,NA,TRBV6-1,TGTGCCAGCAGTGGGTCTAGGGTCCAAGATACGCAGTATTTT,CASSGSRVQDTQYF
NA,TRBJ2-7,NA,TRBV19,TGTGCCAGTAGTATAGATCTGCCGGGTTTGTACGAGCAGTACTTC,CASSIDLPGLYEQYF
once,TRBJ1-4,NA,TRBV12-3/TRBV12-4,TGTGCCAGCCTCTTGGGGATGGGGAAACGAGCGGAAAAACTGTTTTTT,CASLLGMGKRAEKLFF
few,TRBJ1-6,TRBD1,TRBV20-1,TGCAGTGCGCCCGGGACAGGGCTTACCTATTCACCCCTCCACTTT,CSAPGTGLTYSPLHF
NA,TRBJ2-7,NA,TRBV7-9,TGTGCCAGCAGCTCTTATCCAGGGCGGGGATCCTACGAGCAGTACTTC,CASSSYPGRGSYEQYF
few,TRBJ2-1,TRBD1,TRBV7-6,TGTGCCAGCAGCACCGGGACAGGAGCCTACAATGAGCAGTTCTTC,CASSTGTGAYNEQFF
NA,TRBJ2-3,NA,TRBV10-3,TGTGCCACCTCCCGAGTGAGCGGCACAGATACGCAGTATTTT,CATSRVSGTDTQYF
few,TRBJ2-5,TRBD2,TRBV7-6,TGTGCCAGCAGCTTAGCGGTTAGCGGGAGGGGACAAGAGACCCAGTACTTC,CASSLAVSGRGQETQYF
NA,TRBJ1-1,NA,TRBV27,TGTGCCAGCAGTTTACAGGACTTTGGGACTGAAGCTTTCTTT,CASSLQDFGTEAFF
NA,TRBJ1-1,NA,TRBV4-1,TGCGCCAGCAGCCAAGATAACGGTAACTTGGGGAACACTGAAGCTTTCTTT,CASSQDNGNLGNTEAFF
NA,TRBJ2-7,TRBD2,TRBV6-1,TGTGCCAGCAGTGCCCCCCGCGGGGGGACCTACGAGCAGTACTTC,CASSAPRGGTYEQYF
NA,TRBJ2-3,NA,TRBV30,TGTGCCTGGAGTGTAGGGGGGCAAGGAGATACGCAGTATTTT,CAWSVGGQGDTQYF
NA,TRBJ1-2,NA,TRBV30,TGTGCCTCCGACAGTGTGCATAAAGGCTACACCTTC,CASDSVHKGYTF
NA,TRBJ2-3,NA,TRBV7-9,TGTGCCAGCAGCAAGGGGACCGACTTCGGCACAGATACGCAGTATTTT,CASSKGTDFGTDTQYF
few,TRBJ2-1,TRBD2,TRBV4-2,TGTGCCAGCAGCCAAGAAGGTGCGGGGGGGTTTCACAATGAGCAGTTCTTC,CASSQEGAGGFHNEQFF
NA,TRBJ2-1,TRBD1,TRBV9,TGTGCCAGCAGCGTAGACTTCCCGGGACAGGTAAACAATGAGCAGTTCTTC,CASSVDFPGQVNNEQFF
few,TRBJ2-2,TRBD2,TRBV30,TGTGCCTGGAGTGCTGGACTAGCGGGAGTTTGGACCGGGGAGCTGTTTTTT,CAWSAGLAGVWTGELFF
NA,TRBJ2-1,NA,TRBV5-1,TGCGCCAGCAGTATGGCAGCGGAGGGGTTATATTGGGATGAGCAGTTCTTC,CASSMAAEGLYWDEQFF
few,TRBJ2-5,NA,TRBV24-1,TGTGCCACCAGTGATTTTAGGGACGGCCAAGAGACCCAGTACTTC,CATSDFRDGQETQYF
NA,TRBJ2-1,TRBD1,TRBV29-1,TGCGGTGGCTCTGGACAGGGGCACTACAATGAACAGTTCTTC,CGGSGQGHYNEQFF
few,TRBJ2-5,NA,TRBV5-1,TGCGCCAGCAGCCGGACCCCGATGGCGGAAGGGGAGACCCAGTACTTC,CASSRTPMAEGETQYF
NA,TRBJ2-3,TRBD2,TRBV20-1,TGCAGTGGTGGACTAGCGGGCACAGATACGCAGTATTTT,CSGGLAGTDTQYF
NA,TRBJ2-5,TRBD2,TRBV28,TGTGCCAGCAGTCCCTATAGGGGACTAGTGGGAAGGGGGCAAGAGACCCAGTACTTC,CASSPYRGLVGRGQETQYF
NA,TRBJ2-7,TRBD2,TRBV11-2,TGTGCCAGCAGCTTAGCTAGCGGGGGGTTCTACGAGCAGTACTTC,CASSLASGGFYEQYF